This T cell receptor beta chain derives from a study of PD-1 blockade in classical Hodgkin lymphoma. On this clone itself: Its antigen is unknown.

Germline lookup yields CDR1 GTSNPN and CDR2 SVGIG (reference sequence). This CDR3 region has 14 residues. V was cut by 0 bases and J by 5 bases, with 14 bases left in between. Relapses following autologous stem cell transplantation were seen in all patients, with brentuximab vedotin exposure varying. The repertoire was sequenced with immunoSEQ multiplex PCR; TCRdb's copy has only in-frame clones and lacks some. The data hold approximately 100,000 clones, with about 89% observed a single time. General study results and limits: Whereas CD4+ TCR diversity had risen significantly by C4D1, CD8+ TCR diversity had not.

The material was peripheral blood mononuclear cells (PBMCs), obtained before the second cycle of nivolumab. The receptor was derived from a human donor with classical Hodgkin lymphoma. This chain links TRBV30 with TRBJ2-7; D may be TRBD2 (6 bases). CDR3 region: CAWSVTGGMDEQYF. The DNA of the CDR3 is TGTGCCTGGAGTGTAACCGGGGGTATGGACGAGCAGTACTTC.